A single sample gave rise to the 14 T cell receptor beta chains below, sequenced in a study of human T cells and chemical hapten exposure. TCRdb called the RACE reads again in MiXCR, with one record for every CDR3 protein. The sample consists of 70,000 to 90,000 distinct CDR3 sequences, about 9.4% of them appearing once. The time point is: patch test 2, 6 weeks after DPC sensitization. Treatment described: therapeutic diphenylcyclopropenone sensitization with weekly scalp DPC. The sequencing here drew on whole blood, taken in connection with sensitization to the hapten diphenylcyclopropenone (DPC). The receptors were gathered from a woman aged 50 to 60 with alopecia areata. Some clones in this sample may be carry-over from other donors' samples.

V usage is TRBV12-3 or TRBV12-4 and J usage is TRBJ1-4; TRBD1 matches 9 bases. This CDR3 is 13 amino acids long. The ends lost 5 bases at V and 8 bases at J; junction bases unmatched: 3. CDR3 nucleotides: TGTGCCAGCAGTCCAGGACAGGGGGAAAAACTGTTTTTT. This sequence encodes CASSPGQGEKLFF.

The chain couples TRBV20-1 to TRBJ1-6; 9 bases fit TRBD1. Germline CDR1 DFQATT, CDR2 SNEGSKA (reference sequence). The CDR3 is made up of 15 amino acids. V gave up 5 bases and J gave up 4 bases; unmatched junction bases: 6. The CDR3 region is CSAEDRGNYNSPLHF. In nucleotides, the CDR3 is TGCAGTGCTGAGGACAGGGGAAATTATAATTCACCCCTCCACTTT.

The gene calls are TRBV3-1 and TRBJ2-2, with TRBD1 matching over 8 bases. V dropped 7 bases and J dropped 3; count of bases not matched to a gene: 16. The CDR3 is 18 amino acids. Per germline, CDR1 LGHDT and CDR2 YNNKEL (reference sequence). The CDR3 coding sequence is TGTGCCAGCAACGATCCAGCTGACAGGGGCCGGGACACCGGGGAGCTGTTTTTT. This gives the protein CASNDPADRGRDTGELFF.

J is TRBJ1-2 and V is TRBV12-3 or TRBV12-4; D gene uncertain. Trimming shortened V by 1 base and J by 7 bases, and 13 bases separated the two germline ends. The CDR3 extends over 14 amino acids. The CDR3 coding sequence is TGTGCCAGCAGTTTAGAGACGCCAGGACTTGGCTACACCTTC. Protein sequence: CASSLETPGLGYTF.

A few counts support this clonotype. The V call is TRBV12-3 or TRBV12-4, the J call TRBJ2-2, with 11 nucleotides matching TRBD1. This CDR3 spans 16 amino acids. Trimming at V came to 5 bases and at J to 5 bases, leaving 7 bases not matched to a gene. The CDR3 sequence: CASSPGQGDFTGELFF. The DNA of the CDR3 is TGTGCCAGCAGTCCGGGACAGGGGGATTTTACCGGGGAGCTGTTTTTT.

This clonotype occurred many times. This sequence joins TRBV27 and TRBJ2-3; 9 bases map to TRBD2. From germline, CDR1 is MNHEY and CDR2 SMNVEV (reference sequence). V shed 3 bases, J shed 5 bases, and the junction held 6 bases outside the gene matches. The CDR3 covers 15 residues. In nucleotides, the CDR3 is TGTGCCAGCAGTTTTAGCGGGAGACGGGGAGATACGCAGTATTTT. Protein sequence: CASSFSGRRGDTQYF.

This clonotype was seen many times. This chain links TRBV4-1 with TRBJ2-7, with D maybe TRBD1 (6 bases). The CDR3 runs 14 residues. The germline gives CDR1 MGHRA, CDR2 YSYEKL. The V end was cut by 1 base, the J end by 0 bases, with 7 bases between. The CDR3 loop reads CASSQGTVSYEQYF. For the CDR3, the DNA is TGCGCCAGCAGCCAAGGGACAGTCTCCTACGAGCAGTACTTC.

Note on this clonotype: A much more abundant neighbour one base away suggests this may be a read error. This chain links TRBV27 with TRBJ2-1; possibly TRBD1 for D (6 bases). The CDR3 has 14 residues. The germline CDR1 and CDR2 sequences are MNHEY and SMNVEV (reference sequence). Trimming took 11 bases from V and 4 from J, leaving 18 bases between them. CDR3 protein: CAGTKQGSYNEQFF. CDR3 nucleotides: TGTGCCGGCACTAAACAGGGTTCATACAATGAGCAGTTCTTC.

V usage is TRBV11-2 and J usage is TRBJ2-7; D is possibly TRBD1 or TRBD2 (6 bases each). Per germline, CDR1 SGHAT and CDR2 FQNNGV. This CDR3 is built from 12 residues. The ends were cut back, 3 bases at V and 9 bases at J, with 12 bases in the middle. The CDR3 nucleotides read TGTGCCAGCAGCTTTGGGGGGCACGGGCAGTACTTC. Protein product: CASSFGGHGQYF.

This clonotype has only a few counts. V usage is TRBV28 and J usage is TRBJ2-7, with 10 bases that match TRBD1. Germline V lookup: CDR1 MDHEN, CDR2 SYDVKM. V gave up 2 bases and J gave up 4 bases; unmatched junction bases: 8. The CDR3 is 16 amino acids. CDR3 bases: TGTGCCAGCAGTTTAAAGTTGACAGGGGGCCTTTACGAGCAGTACTTC. It yields the protein CASSLKLTGGLYEQYF.

This clonotype came up many times. V gene TRBV6-5 combines with J gene TRBJ1-1; 10 nucleotides match TRBD1. The CDR3 has 19 residues. V lost 6 bases to trimming and J lost 0 bases; unmatched junction nucleotides: 16. In germline, CDR1 is MNHEY, CDR2 SVGAGI. CDR3 protein: CASRRQGAGGSFLNTEAFF. The CDR3 nucleotides are TGTGCCAGCAGGAGACAGGGGGCGGGTGGGTCCTTCCTGAACACTGAAGCTTTCTTT.

At least ten counts were recorded for this clonotype. V gene TRBV7-9 combines with J gene TRBJ1-5, with TRBD1 as a possible D gene (6 bases). Trimming stripped 3 bases from V and 2 bases from J, with 17 bases between. There are 17 residues in the CDR3. Germline V gives CDR1 SEHNR, CDR2 FQNEAQ (reference sequence). CDR3 in amino acids: CASSFGGGRAGNQPQHF. As DNA, the CDR3 is TGTGCCAGCAGCTTTGGGGGCGGCAGGGCGGGCAATCAGCCCCAGCATTTT.

This chain links TRBV7-2 with TRBJ1-1, with a possible D match to TRBD1 (6 bases). This CDR3 has 15 amino acids. V lost 4 bases and J lost 4, with 16 bases in between. Germline V gene data show CDR1 as SGHTA and CDR2 as FQGNSA. CDR3 sequence: CASSYRQARSTEAFF. For the CDR3, the DNA is TGTGCCAGCAGCTACCGACAGGCCCGTAGCACTGAAGCTTTCTTT.

A few counts support this clonotype. The CDR3 spells CASSHRGSSDTQYF. DNA of the CDR3: TGTGCCAGCAGCCACAGGGGGTCCTCAGATACGCAGTATTTT. The V call is TRBV9, the J call TRBJ2-3, with 8 positions matching TRBD1. The germline V gene has CDR1 SGDLS and CDR2 YYNGEE. There are 14 residues in the CDR3. The V segment lost 4 bases and the J segment 4 bases; nucleotides outside the gene matches: 5.